Listed here is a single TCR beta chain. Its antigen target is currently unknown. Base qualities are missing; no much larger clone stands one base away. This sample is drawn from a study of shared clonotypes between healthy human individuals (dated by TCRdb to about 2020). General notes on the study: Two women and a few men aged 18 to 49 years were included in the cohort. Per donor, three plates each were used for CD4 naive and CD4 memory, two for CD8 naive, and one for CD8 memory. The study deeply sequenced blood TCR repertoires of five healthy adults to estimate repertoire size and the extent of clonotype sharing between individuals. Different laboratories and diverse techniques were used to prepare libraries and sequence TCR repertoires, to increase sequencing depth and limit assay-specific biases. Each donor's leukapheresis produced roughly between roughly 0.94 and 9.5 billion PBMCs.

From the cysteine through the phenylalanine, the CDR3 covers 12 amino acids. The retained sequence is limited to the CDR3, 36 bases, with the frame set at the first base. Cut back by 4 bases and 8 bases, the V and J ends lie 9 bases apart. CDR1 and CDR2 were assigned from the germline V gene as MDHEN and SYDVKM. Broad study findings and their caveats: Sampling was restricted to blood, and TCR repertoires in tissue are likely to differ from TCR repertoires in blood. Rarefaction of sorted-subset datasets indicated incomplete sequencing despite the large sequencing depth. Compared with non-shared clonotypes, clonotypes shared by all four sorted-subset donors had higher generation probabilities. Naive subsets generally had larger estimated clonotype richness than memory subsets did. Pairwise subsampling indicated that sequencing depth was expected to affect the degree of clonotype sharing among donors. When four donors were compared, the shared fraction of clonotypes was about 5.5% for naive CD4, around 3.5% for naive CD8, roughly 2.5% for memory CD4, and 0.4% for memory CD8. Because the study included only a small number of donors, the genetic and exposure-history diversity represented was limited.

TCR CDR3 regions were amplified from genomic DNA by multiplex PCR using the deep immunoSEQ assay. For each cell subset, the extracted genomic DNA was distributed evenly across all wells of several immunoSEQ 96-well plates, and each plate served as one replicate. For sorted subsets, each replicate PCR was loaded with around 220 ng genomic DNA, equivalent to approximately 27,000 T cell genomes. Purified libraries were measured with a Qubit 3.0 fluorometer, size-checked on a Bioanalyzer 2100, and measured again with the KAPA Library Quantification kit. Every immunoSEQ 96-well plate was sequenced on a separate single-read 150-cycle Illumina NextSeq 550 flow cell. The published analysis was carried out like this. The immunoSEQ output contained only junctional sequences without quality scores, so filtering could not match that applied to full-length reads. To assign V/J genes and CDR3, sequences were annotated using PyIR, a Python wrapper for IgBLAST v1.9, with IMGT germline references. Reads were removed for weak V/J assignments (E-value above 1e-6), missing CDR3, stop codons, out-of-frame junctions, or ambiguous translated residues. V3J clonotypes were defined by identical inferred V gene, J gene, and CDR3 amino acid sequence. Percentage overlap between repertoires was calculated by dividing the number of shared unique clonotypes by the size of the smaller repertoire. Richness of each repertoire was evaluated using RTK rarefaction, the Chao1 estimator, and Recon v2.1 estimates of unobserved clonotypes. Generation probabilities for all TCRbeta clonotypes obtained by the gDNA method from a few donors were computed using OLGA. The source is immuneACCESS, and TCRdb retained only in-frame sequences with V and J called. Part of the clones is not carried over; for the studies checked, unresolved V genes explain less than half of this, and the remainder is unexplained. D and trimming were read from the DNA, whereas the V and J calls and clone size are those reported in that table. In all, the sample holds some 2,500,000 clones, and 80% to 95% of those were seen once. The ten top clones hold approximately 0.37% of the sample.

The donors were healthy, HIV-negative adults with no recently reported acute infections or vaccinations. All donors were Caucasian adults living in Nashville, Tennessee, USA. CD4+ T cells were enriched through magnetic negative selection, after which naive cells were positively selected on CD45RA and the remaining negative fraction served as the memory subset. Blood was obtained by leukapheresis, after which PBMCs were separated by Ficoll-Histopaque density gradient centrifugation and cryopreserved in liquid nitrogen vapor phase. Analytical flow cytometry was used to check the purity and quantity of every magnetically sorted T cell population. Genomic DNA was isolated from every sorted fraction and measured by UV absorbance on a Nanodrop 2000c.

The receptor was isolated from a man aged 18 to 29 in good health. Some clones in this sample may be carry-over from other donors' samples. The rearrangement joined TRBV28 to TRBJ2-4; the D gene is not confidently resolved. Sequencing input: naive CD4+ T cells from PBMCs. Read against the paper, the sample's cell subset or site label means: CD45RA+ positively selected. The bases are TGTGCCAGCAGTTACGGCCGGGACATTCAGTACTTC. It encodes CASSYGRDIQYF. Here the CDR3 is joined to the reference TRBV28 and TRBJ2-4 genes, and the full variable domain is: DVKVTQSSRYLVKRTGEKVFLECVQDMDHENMFWYRQDPGLGLRLIYFSYDVKMKEKGDIPEGYSVSREKKERFSLILESASTNQTSMYLCASSYGRDIQYFGAGTRLSVL.